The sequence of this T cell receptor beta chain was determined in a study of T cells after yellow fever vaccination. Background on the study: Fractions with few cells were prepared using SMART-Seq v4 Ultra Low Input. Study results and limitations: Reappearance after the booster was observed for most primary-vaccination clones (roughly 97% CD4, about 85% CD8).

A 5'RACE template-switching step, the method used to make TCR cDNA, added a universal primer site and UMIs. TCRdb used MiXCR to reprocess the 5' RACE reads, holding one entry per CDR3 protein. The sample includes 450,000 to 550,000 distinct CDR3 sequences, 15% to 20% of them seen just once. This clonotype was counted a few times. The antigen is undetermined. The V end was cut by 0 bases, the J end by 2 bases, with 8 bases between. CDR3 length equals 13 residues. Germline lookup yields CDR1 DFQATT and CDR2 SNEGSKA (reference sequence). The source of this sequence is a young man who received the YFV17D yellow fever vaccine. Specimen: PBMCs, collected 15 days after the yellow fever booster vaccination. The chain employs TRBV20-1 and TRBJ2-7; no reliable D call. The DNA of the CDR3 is TGCAGTGCTAGAGATCCAACGGCCTACGAGCAGTACTTC. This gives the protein CSARDPTAYEQYF.